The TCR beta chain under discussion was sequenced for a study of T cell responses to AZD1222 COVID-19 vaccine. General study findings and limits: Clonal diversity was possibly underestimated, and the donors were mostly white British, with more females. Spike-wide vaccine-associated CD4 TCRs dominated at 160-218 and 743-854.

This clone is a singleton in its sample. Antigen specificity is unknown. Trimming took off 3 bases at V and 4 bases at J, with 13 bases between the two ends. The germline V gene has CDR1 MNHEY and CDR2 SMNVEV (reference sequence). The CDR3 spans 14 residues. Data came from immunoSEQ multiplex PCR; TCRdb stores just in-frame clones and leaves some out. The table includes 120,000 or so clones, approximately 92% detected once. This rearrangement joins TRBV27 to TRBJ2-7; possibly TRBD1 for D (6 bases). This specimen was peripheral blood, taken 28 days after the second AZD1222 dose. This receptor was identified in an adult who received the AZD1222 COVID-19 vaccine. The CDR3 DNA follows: TGTGCCAGCAGTTTTACGCACAGGGTTTACGAGCAGTACTTC. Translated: CASSFTHRVYEQYF.